The sequence of this T cell receptor beta chain was determined in a study of metastatic and nonmetastatic thyroid tumors. Study context: Where malignant and benign thyroid patients were concerned, repertoires were compared across blood and tumor or nodule tissue.

Treatment of any kind had been given to no patient before thyroid surgery. This clone was picked up a small number of times. No antigen is known for it. In the original workflow: Clinicopathological groups supplied CDR3 differences that were used to build a distant-metastasis classifier for papillary thyroid cancer. TCRdb reprocessed the PCR reads via MiXCR. These V and J calls derive from TCRdb rather than the authors' analysis. The data contain tens of thousands of clones, 28% of them singletons. Study-level points and caveats: Reports indicated that malignant thyroid tumors showed significantly higher TCR beta diversity than benign nodules did, in blood and tumor.

The CDR3 length is 16 residues. The germline gives CDR1 MNHNS, CDR2 SASEGT. V trimming: 7 bases; J trimming: 4 bases; junction bases outside the gene matches: 12. The TCR sequence derives from a male donor with papillary thyroid cancer or a benign thyroid nodule (not recorded which). Some clones in this sample may be carry-over from other donors' samples. The source material was blood. The rearrangement uses TRBV6-1 and TRBJ2-5, with 10 bases identical to TRBD2. The CDR3 reads CASNSPERGGLETQYF. In nucleotides, the CDR3 is TGTGCCAGCAACTCTCCCGAGCGGGGGGGCCTAGAGACCCAGTACTTC.